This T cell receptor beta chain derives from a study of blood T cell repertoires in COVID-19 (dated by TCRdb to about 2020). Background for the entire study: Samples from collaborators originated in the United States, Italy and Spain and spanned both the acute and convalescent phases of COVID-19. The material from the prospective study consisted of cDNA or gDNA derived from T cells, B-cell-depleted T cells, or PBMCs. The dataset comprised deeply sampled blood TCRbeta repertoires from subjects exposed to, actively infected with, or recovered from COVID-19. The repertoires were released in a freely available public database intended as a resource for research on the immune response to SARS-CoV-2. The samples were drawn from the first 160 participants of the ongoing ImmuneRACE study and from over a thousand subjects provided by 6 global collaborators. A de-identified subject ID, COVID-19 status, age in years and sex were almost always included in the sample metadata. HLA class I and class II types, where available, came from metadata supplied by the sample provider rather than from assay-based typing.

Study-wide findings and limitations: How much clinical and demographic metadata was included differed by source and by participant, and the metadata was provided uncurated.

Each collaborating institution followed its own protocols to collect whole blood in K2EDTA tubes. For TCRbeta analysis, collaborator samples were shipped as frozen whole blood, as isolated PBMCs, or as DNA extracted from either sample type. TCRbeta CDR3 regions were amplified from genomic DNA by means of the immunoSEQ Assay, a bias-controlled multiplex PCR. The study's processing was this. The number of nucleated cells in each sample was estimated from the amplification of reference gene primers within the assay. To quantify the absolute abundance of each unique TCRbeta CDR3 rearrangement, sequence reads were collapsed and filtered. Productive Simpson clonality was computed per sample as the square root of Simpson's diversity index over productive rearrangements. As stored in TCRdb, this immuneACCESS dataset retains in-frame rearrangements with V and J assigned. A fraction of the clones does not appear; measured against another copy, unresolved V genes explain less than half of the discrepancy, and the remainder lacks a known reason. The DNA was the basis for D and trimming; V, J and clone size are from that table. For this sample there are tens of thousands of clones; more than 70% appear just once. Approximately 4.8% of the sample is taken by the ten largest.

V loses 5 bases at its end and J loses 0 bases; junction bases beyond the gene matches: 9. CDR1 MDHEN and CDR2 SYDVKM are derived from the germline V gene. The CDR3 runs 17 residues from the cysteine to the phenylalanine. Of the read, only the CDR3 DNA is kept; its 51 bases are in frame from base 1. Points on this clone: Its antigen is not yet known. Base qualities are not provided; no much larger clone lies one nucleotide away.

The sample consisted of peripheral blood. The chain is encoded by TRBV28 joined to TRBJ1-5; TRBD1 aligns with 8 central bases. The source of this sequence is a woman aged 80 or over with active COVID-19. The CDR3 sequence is CASSPGQGMGSNQPQHF. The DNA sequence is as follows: TGTGCCAGCAGTCCAGGACAGGGAATGGGTAGCAATCAGCCCCAGCATTTT.